These 19 T cell receptor beta chains were all obtained from the same sample, sequenced in a study of graft-versus-host responses after intestinal transplantation. Assay used: immunoSEQ multiplex PCR; TCRdb lists only in-frame clones, some missing. The sample lists roughly 870 clones, 85% to 95% occurring once. This specimen was PBMCs, taken 9 days after transplant. The receptors stem from a human patient who received an intestinal transplant, so some T cells may come from the graft donor.

This chain links TRBV4-1 with TRBJ2-2; no definite D call. The CDR3 loop spans 13 amino acids. In germline, CDR1 is MGHRA, CDR2 YSYEKL. Trimming stripped 0 bases from V and 5 bases from J, with 4 bases between. CDR3 bases: TGCGCCAGCAGCCAAGAGTCAACCGGGGAGCTGTTTTTT. Protein product: CASSQESTGELFF.

The V and J genes are TRBV15 and TRBJ2-7; perhaps TRBD2 as D (5 bases). Between the trimmed V and J ends, which lost 8 bases and 7 bases, there was a span of 12 bases. Germline CDR1 and CDR2: LNHNV and YYDKDF (reference sequence). The CDR3 spans 11 residues. This chain's CDR3 is CATGEPGEQYF. CDR3 nucleotide sequence: TGTGCCACCGGAGAGCCGGGGGAGCAGTACTTC.

The chain uses TRBV7-9 and TRBJ1-2, with D uncertain. Germline lookup yields CDR1 SEHNR and CDR2 FQNEAQ (reference sequence). Trimming took 5 bases from V and 4 from J, leaving 11 bases between them. There are 13 residues in the CDR3. The CDR3 nucleotides are TGTGCCAGCAGCAGTCAACTGATCTATGGCTACACCTTC. This codes for CASSSQLIYGYTF. Full variable domain (rest looked up from reference TRBV7-9 and TRBJ1-2): DTGVSQNPRHKITKRGQNVTFRCDPISEHNRLYWYRQTLGQGPEFLTYFQNEAQLEKSRLLSDRFSAERPKGSFSTLEIQRTEQGDSAMYLCASSSQLIYGYTFGSGTRLTVV.

The rearrangement uses TRBV6-5 and TRBJ2-7, with 8 nucleotides matching TRBD2. Germline trimming cut 5 bases from V and 5 bases from J; bases unmatched to any gene: 8. Germline values: CDR1 MNHEY, CDR2 SVGAGI. The CDR3 has 14 amino acids. The CDR3 sequence is CASSTSGGTNEQYF. CDR3 sequence (DNA): TGTGCCAGCAGTACAAGCGGGGGTACCAACGAGCAGTACTTC.

The chain couples TRBV13 to TRBJ2-7; 7 nucleotides match TRBD2. The germline V gene encodes CDR1 PRHDT and CDR2 FYEKMQ (reference sequence). The CDR3 loop spans 16 amino acids. Trimming removed 3 bases from V and 12 bases from J; junction bases left unmatched: 20. CDR3 residues: CASSFGAGDSISGVYF. The CDR3 region has the DNA TGTGCCAGCAGCTTTGGTGCGGGAGACTCAATATCGGGCGTGTACTTC.

In nucleotides, the CDR3 is TGTGCCAGAAGCGATGAGCAGTTCTTC. Translation: CARSDEQFF. The rearrangement links TRBV5-3 to TRBJ2-1, with no clear D. TRBV5-3 is an ORF for which the function is uncertain. Trimming took 4 bases from V and 8 from J, leaving 1 base between them. CDR3 length equals 9 residues.

The chain joins TRBV6-4 to TRBJ2-1; 9 nucleotides agree with TRBD1. The CDR3 covers 14 residues. J lost 7 bases, V lost 6 bases, and 7 bases had no gene match. Germline V lookup: CDR1 MRHNA, CDR2 SNTAGT. The CDR3 protein is CASSGTGRLNEQFF. CDR3 sequence (DNA): TGTGCCAGCAGCGGGACAGGGCGCTTGAATGAGCAGTTCTTC.

This rearrangement joins TRBV10-1 to TRBJ1-2; D is uncertain. CDR1 and CDR2 from the germline V gene are WNHNN and SYGVQD (reference sequence). There are 17 residues in the CDR3. Trimming stripped 4 bases from V and 4 bases from J, with 22 bases between. The DNA of the CDR3 is TGCGCCAGCAGTGTGGGAAAAGGATCGCGAAAGACCTATGGCTACACCTTC. Amino acids: CASSVGKGSRKTYGYTF.

The rearrangement joins TRBV4-1 to TRBJ2-7, with D unresolved. Germline CDR1 is MGHRA and CDR2 is YSYEKL. This CDR3 has 15 amino acids. V lost 2 bases and J lost 4, with 15 bases in between. This chain's CDR3 is CASSQPLGKGYEQYF. The CDR3 DNA reads as TGCGCCAGCAGCCAACCCCTAGGAAAAGGTTACGAGCAGTACTTC.

This chain connects TRBV6-5 to TRBJ2-5; D might be TRBD2 (6 bases). The germline V and J ends were trimmed by 5 bases and 4 bases, with 17 bases remaining between them. Germline V gene sequence: CDR1 MNHEY, CDR2 SVGAGI. The CDR3 runs to 15 residues. CDR3 protein: CASSNRRAGRETQYF. CDR3 bases: TGTGCCAGCAGTAACAGACGGGCGGGGAGAGAGACCCAGTACTTC.

This clone was seen only once. The rearrangement joins TRBV11-2 to TRBJ2-5; the match to TRBD2 covers 7 bases. The germline gives CDR1 SGHAT, CDR2 FQNNGV. Trimming at V came to 1 base and at J to 4 bases, leaving 15 bases not matched to a gene. The CDR3 is 18 residues long. The DNA for the CDR3 is TGTGCCAGCAGCTTAGGACCTTCTGGGGGGAGGGCCTCAGAGACCCAGTACTTC. It translates to CASSLGPSGGRASETQYF.

The count of this clone is one. This sequence joins TRBV12-5 and TRBJ2-1; TRBD2 agrees at 7 bases. This CDR3 contains 15 residues. Germline CDR1 is LGHNT and CDR2 is FRNRAP. Unmatched junction bases numbered 8, after V lost 2 bases and J lost 7 bases. The CDR3 sequence: CASGLILAAANEQFF. The CDR3 coding sequence is TGTGCTAGTGGTTTGATTCTAGCGGCTGCGAATGAGCAGTTCTTC.

This sequence joins TRBV12-5 and TRBJ1-2; maybe TRBD1 (6 bases). V was shortened by 1 base and J by 5 bases, with 11 bases between the two germline ends. The CDR3 is 14 amino acids. The germline CDR1 and CDR2 sequences are LGHNT and FRNRAP. CDR3 sequence (DNA): TGTGCTAGTGGTTTGGGACAGGTGGGGTATGGCTACACCTTC. This gives the protein CASGLGQVGYGYTF.

V is TRBV6-5 and J is TRBJ1-6; the match to TRBD1 covers 7 bases. The length of the CDR3 is 15 residues. Losses at the gene ends were 2 bases for V and 8 bases for J; bases not matched to a gene: 6. Germline assignment: CDR1 MNHEY and CDR2 SVGAGI. As DNA, the CDR3 is TGTGCCAGCAGTTACGAGGGGGCGGCGGATTCACCCCTCCACTTT. This encodes CASSYEGAADSPLHF.

The chain combines TRBV6-6 with TRBJ2-7; TRBD1 might be the D (5 bases). Germline V gene data show CDR1 as MNHNY and CDR2 as SVGAGI (reference sequence). Between the trimmed V and J ends, which lost 6 bases and 3 bases, there was a span of 9 bases. The CDR3 loop spans 12 amino acids. This CDR3 is CASSRDSYEQYF. The CDR3 nucleotides are TGTGCCAGCAGCCGAGACAGCTACGAGCAGTACTTC.

This sequence joins TRBV29-1 and TRBJ1-1, with D perhaps matching TRBD1 (5 bases). Trimming removed 6 bases at V and 4 bases at J, with 15 bases between. The CDR3 spans 13 residues. In germline, CDR1 is SQVTM, CDR2 ANQGSEA. The CDR3 here is CSVEIPGPTEAFF. CDR3 nucleotide sequence: TGCAGCGTAGAAATACCGGGACCCACTGAAGCTTTCTTT.

This chain joins TRBV13 and TRBJ2-5; D gene uncertain. The J call is doubtful: the DNA matches TRBJ2-7 better. From germline, CDR1 is PRHDT and CDR2 FYEKMQ (reference sequence). The CDR3 consists of 13 residues. CDR3 sequence: CASSLGGWYEQYF. The CDR3 region has the DNA TGTGCCAGCAGCTTAGGCGGATGGTACGAGCAGTACTTC.

CDR3 nucleotide sequence: TGTGCCAGCAGCCTTTCGGGACAGCCAAGCTCCTATAATTCACCCCTCCACTTT. This encodes CASSLSGQPSSYNSPLHF. V and J are TRBV5-6 and TRBJ1-6, with 7 positions matching TRBD1. Trimming took 4 bases from V and 0 from J; bases not matched to a gene: 10. CDR3 length: 18 amino acids. Germline V gene sequence: CDR1 SGHDT, CDR2 YYEEEE.

The rearrangement uses TRBV9 and TRBJ2-3; D is ambiguous. Germline V gene sequence: CDR1 SGDLS, CDR2 YYNGEE. V lost 0 bases to trimming and J lost 2 bases, with 10 bases between them. This CDR3 region has 15 residues. In DNA form, the CDR3 reads TGTGCCAGCAGCGTAGAGGAGTACGACACAGATACGCAGTATTTT. It specifies CASSVEEYDTDTQYF. Variable domain in full (rest from reference TRBV9 and TRBJ2-3): DSGVTQTPKHLITATGQRVTLRCSPRSGDLSVYWYQQSLDQGLQFLIQYYNGEERAKGNILERFSAQQFPDLHSELNLSSLELGDSALYFCASSVEEYDTDTQYFGPGTRLTVL.